The entry below describes one T cell receptor beta chain. Its antigen is currently unknown. Trimming at V came to 10 bases and at J to 4 bases, leaving 11 bases not matched to a gene. The CDR3 is 15 residues long. The germline CDR1 and CDR2 sequences are ENHRY and SYGVKD. Sequencing used immunoSEQ multiplex PCR; TCRdb keeps in-frame clones, though not all of them. In the table there are fewer than 1.4 million clones, around 78% of which are singletons. The data are from a study of shared clonotypes between healthy human individuals. Study-level points and caveats: How much donors shared clonotypes was expected to be affected by sequencing depth. Large sequencing depth failed to make sorted-subset sequencing complete, rarefaction showed.

The receptor was isolated from a man aged 18 to 30 in good health. Some clones in this sample may be carry-over from other donors' samples. The sample taken for sequencing was memory CD4+ T cells from PBMCs. Subset of the sample: CD45RA-negative fraction. The chain employs TRBV10-3 and TRBJ2-1; TRBD2 aligns across 9 bases. In nucleotides, the CDR3 is TGTGCCAGCAGACGTGGACTAGCGCGTTACAATGAGCAGTTCTTC. Its protein is CASRRGLARYNEQFF.